Presented here are 12 T cell receptor beta chains from one specimen sequenced in a study of neurological immune-mediated disorders. Time point described: longitudinal time-point 3. TCRdb independently ran MiXCR on the 5' RACE reads; one entry per CDR3 protein. The sample shows more than 40,000 distinct CDR3 sequences, about 13% of them seen only once. The sample was PBMCs. These receptors were collected from a male donor with HTLV-1-associated myelopathy (HAM/TSP).

The sample holds many counts of this clonotype. One junction end disagrees with the germline gene, perhaps due to a read error. V gene TRBV5-5 combines with J gene TRBJ2-3; 9 bases are shared with TRBD1. The CDR3 covers 12 residues. Germline assignment: CDR1 SGHKS and CDR2 YYEKEE (reference sequence). This CDR3 is CASSLGTGGAHF. The CDR3 bases are TGTGCCAGCAGCTTGGGAACAGGGGGCGCGCATTTT.

In regard to this clonotype: Since a much larger clone is just one base distant, this may be a read error. This chain connects TRBV28 to TRBJ2-1, with 7 positions matching TRBD2. The germline CDR1 and CDR2 sequences are MDHEN and SYDVKM. V shed 3 bases and J 6 bases; nucleotides not matched to a gene: 8. The CDR3 is 15 amino acids. In DNA form, the CDR3 reads TGTGCCAGCAGTTTGAATTTGTGGGGGGGCAATGAGCAGTTCTTC. Translated, it gives CASSLNLWGGNEQFF.

Regarding this clonotype: Possible read error: a much larger clone is one base away. J is TRBJ2-3 and V is TRBV10-3; unclear D gene. The V and J ends lost 1 base and 0 bases respectively, with 8 bases between them. The CDR3 extends over 15 amino acids. Per the germline V gene, CDR1 is ENHRY and CDR2 is SYGVKD. In DNA, the CDR3 is TGTGCCATCAGTGAGTTGGTAGGGAGCACAGATACGCAGTATTTT. It encodes CAISELVGSTDTQYF.

This clonotype appeared once. Since a much larger clone is just one base distant, this may be a read error. V usage is TRBV3-1 and J usage is TRBJ1-2; TRBD1 is a possible D gene (5 bases). The CDR3 spans 16 residues. From germline, CDR1 is LGHDT and CDR2 YNNKEL (reference sequence). Trimming removed 4 bases from V and 6 bases from J, with 21 bases in between. The CDR3 sequence is CASSRGPQQTGHGYTF. The CDR3 bases are TGTGCCAGCAGCCGCGGACCCCAACAAACGGGGCATGGCTACACCTTC.

This clonotype has ten or more counts. The genes are TRBV6-5 and TRBJ2-7; possibly TRBD1 for D (6 bases). Trimming cost V 7 bases and J 4 bases, with 20 bases left between them. This CDR3 contains 15 residues. Germline CDR1 and CDR2: MNHEY and SVGAGI. The CDR3, as DNA: TGTGCCAGCACGATTTCAGGGGAAGGACCTTACGAGCAGTACTTC. It is translated as CASTISGEGPYEQYF.

The chain employs TRBV11-2 and TRBJ1-1; D gene unclear. Trimming stripped 5 bases from V and 0 bases from J, with 13 bases between. This CDR3 comprises 15 residues. Per germline, CDR1 SGHAT and CDR2 FQNNGV. CDR3 region: CASSPRSSMNTEAFF. The CDR3 DNA is TGTGCCAGCAGCCCCCGATCGTCCATGAACACTGAAGCTTTCTTT.

This clonotype has ten or more counts. In DNA, the CDR3 is TGTGCCATTAGCTCCTATAATTCACCCCTCCACTTT. Its translation is CAISSYNSPLHF. The V call is TRBV10-3, the J call TRBJ1-6; no reliable D call. Germline assignment: CDR1 ENHRY and CDR2 SYGVKD. The germline V and J ends were trimmed by 9 bases and 0 bases, with 3 bases remaining between them. The CDR3 has 12 amino acids.

This clonotype has ten or more counts. This chain links TRBV12-3 or TRBV12-4 with TRBJ1-5; 8 nucleotides agree with TRBD1. J was trimmed by 2 bases and V by 6 bases; bases with no gene match: 9. There are 16 residues in the CDR3. CDR3 loop: CASSLEAGQGNQPQHF. The CDR3 DNA sequence: TGTGCCAGCAGCCTCGAGGCGGGACAGGGCAATCAGCCCCAGCATTTT.

This clonotype showed up many times. This chain connects TRBV20-1 to TRBJ2-7; 10 positions agree with TRBD1. J was trimmed by 4 bases and V by 5 bases; bases with no gene match: 8. The CDR3 is 14 residues long. Germline CDR1 and CDR2: DFQATT and SNEGSKA (reference sequence). CDR3 DNA sequence: TGCAGTGCTCTTACGACAGGGGGCATGTACGAGCAGTACTTC. This encodes CSALTTGGMYEQYF.

Ten or more counts support this clonotype. V gene TRBV20-1 combines with J gene TRBJ1-2; 10 nucleotides align to TRBD1. Germline assignment: CDR1 DFQATT and CDR2 SNEGSKA (reference sequence). The CDR3 totals 15 residues. Germline trimming cut 8 bases from V and 6 bases from J; bases unmatched to any gene: 15. The CDR3, as DNA: TGCAGTACTATGTGGAGGACAGGGGGGCGGGATGGCTACACCTTC. Its translation: CSTMWRTGGRDGYTF.

By its share, this clonotype is medium-sized. V and J are TRBV27 and TRBJ1-5; D is ambiguous. CDR1 and CDR2 (germline): MNHEY, SMNVEV (reference sequence). V gave up 3 bases and J gave up 2 bases, with 8 bases separating them. The length of the CDR3 is 14 residues. Written as DNA, the CDR3 is TGTGCCAGCAGTTTGTATTATGGCAATCAGCCCCAGCATTTT. Encoded protein: CASSLYYGNQPQHF.

In this sample, this clonotype turned up many times. The J gene is TRBJ2-1, the V gene TRBV3-1; 9 bases map to TRBD1. Germline V gene sequence: CDR1 LGHDT, CDR2 YNNKEL (reference sequence). J lost 7 bases, V lost 3 bases, and 16 bases had no gene match. This CDR3 contains 18 residues. The CDR3, as DNA: TGTGCCAGCAGCCATTACCGGATCCGGGACAGGGCCCTGAATGAGCAGTTCTTC. Protein: CASSHYRIRDRALNEQFF.